This paragraph reports one TCR beta chain. The data belong to a study of blood T cell repertoires in COVID-19. Study at large: Spain, Italy and the United States supplied samples that represented acute and convalescent COVID-19. T cells, B-cell-depleted T cells, or PBMCs supplied cDNA or gDNA.

V was cut by 6 bases and J by 7 bases, with 16 bases left in between. This CDR3 spans 14 amino acids. Germline V CDR1 and CDR2: SGHAT, FQDESV (reference sequence). Authors' processing steps: Counts of nucleated cells, estimated from reference gene primer amplification, were obtained. Some clones are missing from TCRdb's copy, which holds only in-frame ones; the method was immunoSEQ multiplex PCR. V, J and clone size are those of that table, while D and trimming were read from the DNA. Seen here are some 80,000 clones, about 80% observed once, and the top ten hold more than 10%. This receptor was identified in a middle-aged woman with active or convalescent COVID-19. The rearrangement joins TRBV11-1 to TRBJ2-1; D might be TRBD1 (5 bases). Material for sequencing was peripheral blood. The CDR3 DNA sequence: TGTGCCAGCAGAAATAGGGGCTCAGGGAATGAGCAGTTCTTC. Residues: CASRNRGSGNEQFF.